The 11 T cell receptor beta chains presented below share a single source sample, sequenced in a study of shared clonotypes between healthy human individuals. Assay: immunoSEQ multiplex PCR; the TCRdb copy retains only in-frame clones and omits some. The table includes around 510,000 clones, around three quarters detected once. What was sequenced was PBMCs. The receptor source for this set is a woman aged 40 to 50 in good health. Some clones in this sample may be carry-over from other donors' samples.

The CDR3 region is CASILETQETQYF. CDR3 sequence (DNA): TGTGCCAGCATACTAGAGACCCAAGAGACCCAGTACTTC. The chain couples TRBV2 to TRBJ2-5; TRBD2 is a possible D gene (5 bases). Between the trimmed V and J ends, which lost 7 bases and 1 base, there was a span of 10 bases. Germline CDR1 is SNHLY and CDR2 is FYNNEI. The CDR3 covers 13 residues.

The chain combines TRBV19 with TRBJ1-1; no clear D gene. V gave up 3 bases and J gave up 1 base, with 9 bases separating them. The CDR3 has 14 residues. Germline CDR1 is LNHDA and CDR2 is SQIVND (reference sequence). CDR3 DNA: TGTGCCAGTAGTATTGGAGCTGGGAACACTGAAGCTTTCTTT. Translating it yields CASSIGAGNTEAFF.

A note on this clone: A read error is the likely source, as a far larger clone sits one nucleotide away. This sample includes further DNA sequences coding for the same CDR3. The chain joins TRBV30 to TRBJ2-3; D remains unclear. CDR1 GTSNPN and CDR2 SVGIG come from the germline V gene (reference sequence). The CDR3 runs to 12 residues. Trimming removed 2 bases from V and 2 bases from J, with 5 bases in between. The CDR3 here is CAWSTVTDTQYF. The CDR3 DNA sequence: TGTGCCTGGAGTACGGTCACAGATACGCAGTATTTT.

The V gene is TRBV12-1, the J gene TRBJ2-7; the D call of TRBD1 is as the table states it, not checked on the DNA. TRBV12-1 is flagged as a pseudogene. The length of the CDR3 is 10 residues. CDR3 loop: CASSSYEQYF. In DNA, the CDR3 is TGTGCCAGCAGCTCATACGAGCAGTACTTC.

Comments on this clone: A single base separates this from a much larger clone, so it may be a read error. This sample also contains other DNA sequences that code for the same CDR3. The V gene is TRBV6-1, the J gene TRBJ1-5, with D uncertain. Germline CDR1 MNHNS, CDR2 SASEGT. CDR3 length: 16 amino acids. Trimming stripped 2 bases from V and 0 bases from J, with 11 bases between. The CDR3 protein is CASSEKTAVSNQPQHF. In DNA, the CDR3 is TGTGCCAGCAGTGAAAAGACGGCTGTTAGCAATCAGCCCCAGCATTTT.

The chain is built from TRBV14 and TRBJ2-3, with D tentatively TRBD1 (6 bases). Trimming took 2 bases from V and 2 from J, leaving 14 bases between them. CDR3 length: 16 residues. Germline loops: CDR1 SGHDN, CDR2 FVKESK. CDR3 in amino acids: CASSQLLQGLTDTQYF. The CDR3 DNA is TGTGCCAGCAGCCAATTACTCCAGGGGCTCACAGATACGCAGTATTTT.

The V and J genes are TRBV6-6 and TRBJ2-7; the D gene is possibly TRBD1 (5 bases). The germline CDR1 and CDR2 sequences are MNHNY and SVGAGI (reference sequence). The CDR3 sequence is 13 residues long. V dropped 3 bases and J dropped 10 bases, with 16 bases sitting between them. CDR3 coding DNA: TGTGCCAGCAGTTATAACTTTCGGCAGGGTCAGTACTTC. Protein product: CASSYNFRQGQYF.

CDR3 protein: CASSERGQPQHF. CDR3 nucleotides: TGTGCCAGCAGTGAAAGGGGTCAGCCCCAGCATTTT. The chain has TRBV6-1 and TRBJ1-5, with D possibly being TRBD1 (5 bases). The CDR3 covers 12 residues. Germline values: CDR1 MNHNS, CDR2 SASEGT. Trimming left V 2 bases short and J 6 bases short, with 5 bases between.

DNA for the CDR3: TGTGCCAGCAGATCGACCGGAACCTCTGGGGCCAACGTCCTGACTTTC. The encoded protein is CASRSTGTSGANVLTF. The rearrangement links TRBV7-9 to TRBJ2-6; D is unclear. Between the trimmed V and J ends, which lost 6 bases and 0 bases, there was a span of 12 bases. The CDR3 sequence is 16 residues long. In germline, CDR1 is SEHNR, CDR2 FQNEAQ (reference sequence).

This clone came up a few times. The chain is built from TRBV4-3 and TRBJ2-3; D is uncertain. The germline gives CDR1 LGHNA, CDR2 YSLEER. The V end was cut by 2 bases, the J end by 0 bases, with 12 bases between. This CDR3 has 16 amino acids. The CDR3 region has the DNA TGCGCCAGCAGCCAACACAACAGTGATAGCACAGATACGCAGTATTTT. It specifies CASSQHNSDSTDTQYF.

This clone was seen more than once but under ten times. The sample has other DNA sequences that encode this CDR3 too. The chain carries TRBV7-2 and TRBJ2-1; no firm D call. In germline, CDR1 is SGHTA, CDR2 FQGNSA. The CDR3 totals 13 residues. V was clipped by 2 bases and J by 7 bases, with 9 bases between them. CDR3 loop: CASSLNLANEQFF. The CDR3 DNA reads as TGTGCCAGCAGCTTAAACTTAGCAAATGAGCAGTTCTTC. Complete variable domain (other parts from reference TRBV7-2 and TRBJ2-1): GAGVSQSPSNKVTEKGKDVELRCDPISGHTALYWYRQSLGQGLEFLIYFQGNSAPDKSGLPSDRFSAERTGGSVSTLTIQRTQQEDSAVYLCASSLNLANEQFFGPGTRLTVL.